The clone carrying this TCR beta chain was detected only a few times. These data are taken from a study of cytomegalovirus exposure and HLA in healthy donors. Use of 60 Vbeta and 13 Jbeta primers characterized the PCR. The assay was immunoSEQ multiplex PCR, and TCRdb's table has in-frame clones only and misses some. The top ten clones hold just over 8% of a sample with approximately 110,000 clones, about three quarters of them seen once. V was clipped by 4 bases and J by 5 bases; unmatched bases: 7. Looked up from germline, CDR1 is ENHRY and CDR2 is SYGVKD. CDR3 length: 15 residues. This rearrangement joins TRBV10-3 to TRBJ1-5; 8 positions agree with TRBD1. This sequence was found in a woman in her forties in good health and CMV-seropositive. Sequenced material: PBMCs. The CDR3 DNA is TGTGCCATCAGTGTTGGATTGACAGGGGATCAGCCCCAGCATTTT. Translating it yields CAISVGLTGDQPQHF.